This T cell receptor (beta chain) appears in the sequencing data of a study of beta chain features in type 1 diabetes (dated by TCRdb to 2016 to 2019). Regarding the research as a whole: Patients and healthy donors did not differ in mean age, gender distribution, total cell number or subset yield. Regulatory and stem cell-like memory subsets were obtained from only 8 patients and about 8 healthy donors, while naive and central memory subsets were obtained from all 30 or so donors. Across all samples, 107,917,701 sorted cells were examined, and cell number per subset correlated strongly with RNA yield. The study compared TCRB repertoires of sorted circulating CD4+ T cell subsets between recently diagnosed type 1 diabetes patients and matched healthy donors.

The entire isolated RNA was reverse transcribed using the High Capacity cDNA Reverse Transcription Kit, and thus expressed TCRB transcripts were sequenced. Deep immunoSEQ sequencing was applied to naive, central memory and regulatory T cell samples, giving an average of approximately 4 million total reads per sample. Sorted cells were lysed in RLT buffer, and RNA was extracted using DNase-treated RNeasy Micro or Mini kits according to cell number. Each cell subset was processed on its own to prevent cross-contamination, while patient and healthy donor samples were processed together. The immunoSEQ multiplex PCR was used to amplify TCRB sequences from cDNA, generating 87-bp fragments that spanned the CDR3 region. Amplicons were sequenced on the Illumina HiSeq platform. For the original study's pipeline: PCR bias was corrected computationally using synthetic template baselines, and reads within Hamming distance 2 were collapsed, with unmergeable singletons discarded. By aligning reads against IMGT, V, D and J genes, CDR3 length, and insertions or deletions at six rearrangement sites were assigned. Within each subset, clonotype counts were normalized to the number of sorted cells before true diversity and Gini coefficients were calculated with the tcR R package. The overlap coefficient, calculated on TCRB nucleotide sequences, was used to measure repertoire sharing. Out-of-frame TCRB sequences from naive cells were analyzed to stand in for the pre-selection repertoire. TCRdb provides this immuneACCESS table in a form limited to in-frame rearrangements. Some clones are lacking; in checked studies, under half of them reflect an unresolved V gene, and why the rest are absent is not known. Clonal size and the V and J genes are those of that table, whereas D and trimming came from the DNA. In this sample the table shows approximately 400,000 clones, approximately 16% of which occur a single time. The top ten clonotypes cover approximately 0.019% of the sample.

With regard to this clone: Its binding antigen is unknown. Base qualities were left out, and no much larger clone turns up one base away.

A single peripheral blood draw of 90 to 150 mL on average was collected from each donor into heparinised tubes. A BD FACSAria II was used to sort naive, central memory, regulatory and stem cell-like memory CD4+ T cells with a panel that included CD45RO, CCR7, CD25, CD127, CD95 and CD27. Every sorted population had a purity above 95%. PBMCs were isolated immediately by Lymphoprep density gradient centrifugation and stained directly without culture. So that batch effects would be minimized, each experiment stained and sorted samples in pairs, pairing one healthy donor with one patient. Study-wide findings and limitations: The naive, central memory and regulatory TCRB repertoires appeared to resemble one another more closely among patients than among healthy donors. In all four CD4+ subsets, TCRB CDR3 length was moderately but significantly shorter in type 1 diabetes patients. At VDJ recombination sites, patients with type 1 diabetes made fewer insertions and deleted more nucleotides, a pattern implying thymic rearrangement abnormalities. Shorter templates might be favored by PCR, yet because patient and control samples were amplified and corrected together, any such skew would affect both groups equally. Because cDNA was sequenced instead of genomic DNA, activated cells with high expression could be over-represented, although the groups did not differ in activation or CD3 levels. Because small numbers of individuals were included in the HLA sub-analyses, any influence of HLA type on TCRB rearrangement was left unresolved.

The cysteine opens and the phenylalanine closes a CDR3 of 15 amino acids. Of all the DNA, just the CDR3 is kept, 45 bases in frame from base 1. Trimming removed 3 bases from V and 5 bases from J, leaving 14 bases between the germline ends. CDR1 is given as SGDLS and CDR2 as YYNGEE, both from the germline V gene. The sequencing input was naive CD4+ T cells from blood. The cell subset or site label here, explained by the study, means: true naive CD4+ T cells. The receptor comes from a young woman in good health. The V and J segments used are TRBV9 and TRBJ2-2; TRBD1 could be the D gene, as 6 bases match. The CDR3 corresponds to CASSALYGTTGELFF. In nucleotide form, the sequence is TGTGCCAGCAGCGCCCTATACGGGACAACCGGGGAGCTGTTTTTT. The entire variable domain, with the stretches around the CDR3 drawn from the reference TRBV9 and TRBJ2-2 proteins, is DSGVTQTPKHLITATGQRVTLRCSPRSGDLSVYWYQQSLDQGLQFLIQYYNGEERAKGNILERFSAQQFPDLHSELNLSSLELGDSALYFCASSALYGTTGELFFGEGSRLTVL.